The entry below describes one TCR beta chain. Its target is not known. The sample belongs to a study of shared clonotypes between healthy human individuals. Background on the study: Each donor contributed plates that comprised three CD4 naive, three CD4 memory, two CD8 naive and one CD8 memory.

Overall study results and limits: Memory subsets generally showed lower estimated richness than naive subsets. A handful of donors showed sharing of approximately 5% of naive CD4 clonotypes.

Only in-frame clones appear in the TCRdb table, and some are missing; sequencing was by immunoSEQ multiplex PCR. Of a few million clones listed, more than 90% are singletons. The clonotype was recovered from a man younger than 35 in good health. Specimen: naive CD4+ T cells sorted from blood. Subset given: CD45RA+ positively selected.

CDR3 sequence reads: CASSIVGTGNSYGYTF. The CDR3 DNA reads as TGTGCCAGTAGTATAGTAGGGACAGGGAACTCCTATGGCTACACCTTC. The rearrangement links TRBV19 to TRBJ1-2; TRBD1 aligns across 9 bases. V lost 1 base, J lost 4 bases, and 7 bases stayed unmatched. This CDR3 has 16 amino acids. CDR1 is LNHDA, CDR2 SQIVND, per germline (reference sequence).